Sequencing of this T cell receptor (beta chain) was carried out in a study of naive and memory T cell subsets. Findings of the study overall: The RNA method is potentially sensitive to activation and differentiation changes.

The SP2 primer and nested alpha and beta constant region primers amplified ligated cDNA in four rounds. A single record per CDR3 protein comes from TCRdb applying MiXCR to the 5' RACE reads. The data hold 55,000 to 70,000 distinct CDR3 sequences, with approximately 7.2% observed a single time. J was trimmed by 4 bases and V by 5 bases; bases with no gene match: 7. CDR1 is SGHAT and CDR2 is FQNNGV in the germline V gene. This CDR3 spans 14 amino acids. The library had UMIs added by 3' ligation of an oligonucleotide to TCR cDNA. Whole blood, 2.5 to 3 ml, came from adult healthy volunteers. About this clonotype itself: The antigen remains unidentified. One base away lies a much larger clone, so this may be a sequencing read error.

The receptor was isolated from a male donor in good health. The rearrangement links TRBV11-2 to TRBJ2-5, with 7 nucleotides matching TRBD1. The CDR3 DNA reads as TGTGCCAGCAGCGGGCGGACAGGTTTAGAGACCCAGTACTTC. It codes for CASSGRTGLETQYF. Full variable domain (rest looked up from reference TRBV11-2 and TRBJ2-5): EAGVAQSPRYKIIEKRQSVAFWCNPISGHATLYWYQQILGQGPKLLIQFQNNGVVDDSQLPKDRFSAERLKGVDSTLKIQPAKLEDSAVYLCASSGRTGLETQYFGPGTRLLVL.